The present T cell receptor (beta chain) was sequenced within a study of shared clonotypes between healthy human individuals. Looking at the study overall: The composition of the donors was a couple of women and a few men aged 18 to 49. General study results and limits: Non-shared clonotypes had lower generation probabilities than clonotypes shared by all four sorted-subset donors.

Replicate PCRs from sorted subsets contained approximately 220 ng DNA, which is 31,000 or so T cell genomes. Assay: immunoSEQ multiplex PCR; the TCRdb copy retains only in-frame clones and omits some. The sample includes about 2,100,000 clones, under 95% of them seen just once. Concerning this clone itself: Its antigen is unknown.

The naive CD8 population came from CD45RO-negative cells selected for CCR7, without terminally differentiated effector memory CD45RA+ cells. V was cut by 0 bases and J by 10 bases, with 18 bases left in between. CDR3 length equals 15 residues. Germline lookup yields CDR1 MNHEY and CDR2 SMNVEV (reference sequence). The sample was naive CD8+ T cells from PBMCs. The chain uses TRBV27 and TRBJ1-1, with D possibly TRBD1 on 5 matching bases. The clonotype was recovered from a man aged 18-30 years in good health. Some clones in this sample may be carry-over from other donors' samples. The CDR3 loop reads CASSLSMNGGGAAFF. The CDR3, as DNA: TGTGCCAGCAGTTTATCGATGAACGGGGGAGGGGCAGCTTTCTTT.